The source of this T cell receptor beta chain is a study of blood T cell repertoires in COVID-19. Trimming left V 0 bases short and J 0 bases short, with 14 bases between. This CDR3 has 17 residues. The germline V gene encodes CDR1 MGHRA and CDR2 YSYEKL. Participant age was roughly 18 to 95 years, and participants resided in about 25 US areas. Study processing details: Amplification of reference gene primers was used by the study to estimate nucleated cell counts. Clones were read by immunoSEQ multiplex PCR, and TCRdb kept only the in-frame ones, dropping some. V, J and clone size derive from that table, while D and trimming were established from the DNA sequence. The sample includes about 300,000 clones, approximately 85% of them seen just once.

This chain joins TRBV4-1 and TRBJ1-2; D is ambiguous. The sample was PBMCs or T cells enriched from blood (not recorded which). The source is a man under 40 who had recovered from COVID-19. As DNA, the CDR3 is TGCGCCAGCAGCCAAGAACCTCATGGGCGGGCTAACTATGGCTACACCTTC. Protein product: CASSQEPHGRANYGYTF.